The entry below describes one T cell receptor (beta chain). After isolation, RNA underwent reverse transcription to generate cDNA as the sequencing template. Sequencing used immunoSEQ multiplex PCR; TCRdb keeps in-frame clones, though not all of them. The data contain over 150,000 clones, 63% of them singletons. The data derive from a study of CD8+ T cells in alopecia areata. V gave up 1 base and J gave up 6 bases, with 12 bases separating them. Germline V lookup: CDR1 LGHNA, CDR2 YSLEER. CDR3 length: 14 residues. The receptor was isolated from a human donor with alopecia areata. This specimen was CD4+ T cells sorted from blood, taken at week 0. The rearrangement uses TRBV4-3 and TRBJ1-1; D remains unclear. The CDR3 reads CASSQGRVSAEAFF. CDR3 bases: TGCGCCAGCAGCCAAGGAAGGGTCAGTGCTGAAGCTTTCTTT.